These T cell receptor beta chains were read from a single sample in a study of T cells in Graves' hyperthyroidism and ophthalmopathy. Each CDR3 protein gets one entry after TCRdb re-called the multiplex PCR reads with MiXCR. The sample lists around 290,000 distinct CDR3 sequences, 15% to 20% seen once, with over 50% in the top ten. Sequenced: blood. The receptors here all came from a woman in her fifties or sixties with Graves' ophthalmopathy. Both conserved end residues are part of each CDR3. A D gene is named only where the DNA matches it firmly. Only some rows state a clone size, as once, few, many or a class for expanded clones.

v_gene	abundance	d_gene	j_gene	CDR3nt	CDR3aa
TRBV6-1	NA	NA	TRBJ1-4	TGTGCCAGCAGATACACGTACACTAATGAAAAACTGTTTTTT	CASRYTYTNEKLFF
TRBV6-1	few	NA	TRBJ2-1	TGTGCCAGCAGTGTATCCAGAGGGAATGAGCAGTTCTTC	CASSVSRGNEQFF
TRBV5-6	NA	TRBD2	TRBJ2-7	TGTGCCAGCAGCTTGTTAAGTAGCGGGGACTACGAGCAGTACTTC	CASSLLSSGDYEQYF
TRBV7-9	once	NA	TRBJ1-4	TGTGCCAGCAGCTTTACCAACGGGAGGGCTGGCGAAAAACTGTTTTTT	CASSFTNGRAGEKLFF
TRBV5-6	NA	NA	TRBJ2-7	TGTGCCAGCAGCCCCAGGGACTCTTCTTGGTCCTACGAGCAGTACTTC	CASSPRDSSWSYEQYF
TRBV19	NA	NA	TRBJ2-7	TGTGCCAGTAGTATGTCTATCGGGGGGCCCTACGAGCAGTACTTC	CASSMSIGGPYEQYF
TRBV28	many	NA	TRBJ2-1	TGTGCCAGCAGTTCATCGGACGCGAGCGCCTACAATGAGCAGTTCTTC	CASSSSDASAYNEQFF
TRBV9	few	NA	TRBJ2-7	TGTGCCAGCAGCGTCCGGGACACCATGAGCTACGAGCAGTACTTC	CASSVRDTMSYEQYF
TRBV5-4	few	TRBD2	TRBJ2-3	TGTGCCAGCAGCCGCGGGGGGGTTGGCTCAGATACGCAGTATTTT	CASSRGGVGSDTQYF
TRBV19	NA	TRBD1	TRBJ2-7	TGTGCCAGTAGTAGGACAGGGAACGAGCAGTACTTC	CASSRTGNEQYF
TRBV24-1	many	NA	TRBJ2-7	TGTGCCACCAGTGATGCCCACGCGGTGGAGCAGTACTTC	CATSDAHAVEQYF
TRBV11-2	many	TRBD1	TRBJ2-1	TGTGCCAGCAGCACACGACAGGGGCGCCGGAATGAGCAGTTCTTC	CASSTRQGRRNEQFF
TRBV3-1	many	TRBD2	TRBJ2-1	TGTGCCAGCAGCCTGAAGGGGCTAGCGGGGCAGGATGAGCAGTTCTTC	CASSLKGLAGQDEQFF
TRBV5-1	NA	NA	TRBJ2-5	TGCGCCAGCAGCTTGGGTGGGACCGGCCAAGAGACCCAGTACTTC	CASSLGGTGQETQYF
TRBV27	many	NA	TRBJ1-2	TGTGCCAGCACCAGCCGGGGAGAAGGCTACACCTTC	CASTSRGEGYTF
TRBV10-3	many	NA	TRBJ1-2	TGTGCCATCAGTGAGTCGACTCTAACCCTCTACACCTTC	CAISESTLTLYTF
TRBV24-1	NA	NA	TRBJ2-6	TGTGCCACCAGTGATAGAGGGTACTCTGGGGCCAACGTCCTGACTTTC	CATSDRGYSGANVLTF
TRBV19	NA	NA	TRBJ2-1	TGTGCCCGTAGTCCGACCGTAACCTCCTACAATGAGCAGTTCTTC	CARSPTVTSYNEQFF
TRBV27	many	NA	TRBJ1-6	TGTGCCAGCAGTCTCGCCGGTCAGGGGCGGAATTCACCCCTCCACTTT	CASSLAGQGRNSPLHF
TRBV3-1	NA	TRBD2	TRBJ2-1	TGTGCCGGCAGCCAATTGACTAGCGGTGGAGACAATGAGCAGTTCTTC	CAGSQLTSGGDNEQFF
TRBV15	few	NA	TRBJ2-7	TGTGCCACCAGCCCAGTAGGAAACAGAGCCGTCTCCTACGAGCAGTACTTC	CATSPVGNRAVSYEQYF
TRBV28	many	NA	TRBJ1-2	TGTGCCAGCAGTTTATCAAGGGTTGGCTACACCTTC	CASSLSRVGYTF
TRBV6-6	NA	TRBD1	TRBJ2-1	TGTGCCAGCAGTTACCCGACAGGGAACCCGAACAATGAGCAGTTCTTC	CASSYPTGNPNNEQFF
TRBV10-3	NA	NA	TRBJ1-5	TGTGCCATCGGACCGGGGGCGAATAGCAATCAGCCCCAGCATTTT	CAIGPGANSNQPQHF
TRBV7-9	many	NA	TRBJ2-3	TGTGCCAGCAGCTTAAAACTACCGTTCACAGATACGCAGTATTTT	CASSLKLPFTDTQYF
TRBV6-2/TRBV6-3	NA	TRBD2	TRBJ2-2	TGTGCCAGCAGTTACTCAGGACTAGCGGGAGGCCCCGGGGAGCTGTTTTTT	CASSYSGLAGGPGELFF
TRBV2	many	NA	TRBJ1-2	TGTGCCAGCAGTGCCCAGCAGGGTTACTATGGCTACACCTTC	CASSAQQGYYGYTF
TRBV5-1	many	NA	TRBJ1-1	TGCGCCAGCAGCTTGGAAGCAGGGGTCACTGAAGCTTTCTTT	CASSLEAGVTEAFF
TRBV6-2/TRBV6-3	NA	NA	TRBJ2-1	TGTGCCAGCAGCAAACAGGAGTATTACAATGAGCAGTTCTTC	CASSKQEYYNEQFF
TRBV18	NA	NA	TRBJ1-4	TGTGCCAGCTCACCGGAGGGGGGCATGGATGAAAAACTGTTTTTT	CASSPEGGMDEKLFF
TRBV6-1	many	NA	TRBJ2-7	TGTGCCAGCCGCGCCGTCCAGTACGAGCAGTACTTC	CASRAVQYEQYF
TRBV28	many	NA	TRBJ1-2	TGTGCCAGCAGTTTATACCGGGGTTCTAACATGAACTATGGCTACACCTTC	CASSLYRGSNMNYGYTF
TRBV6-2/TRBV6-3	few	TRBD1	TRBJ1-5	TGTGCCAGCAGTTACAGGGGGCTTAAACAGCCCCAGCATTTT	CASSYRGLKQPQHF
TRBV7-8	many	NA	TRBJ1-2	TGTGCCAGCAGCTTGCCGCTCAAGTATGGCTACACCTTC	CASSLPLKYGYTF
TRBV10-3	NA	NA	TRBJ1-2	TGTGCCATCAGTGAGTCATACCCGGGACAAAACTATGGCTACACCTTC	CAISESYPGQNYGYTF
TRBV4-1	NA	TRBD2	TRBJ2-1	TGCGCCAGCAGCCAGCCGGCCCAGCGGGGGAGGGAGCAGTTCTTC	CASSQPAQRGREQFF
TRBV5-1	few	TRBD1	TRBJ2-1	TGCGCCAGCAGCCTGGACAGGGGGACTTGGGATGAGCAGTTCTTC	CASSLDRGTWDEQFF
TRBV7-2	few	NA	TRBJ2-1	TGTGCCAGCAGCCGTGGGACGGGTTACAGTTACAATGAGCAGTTCTTC	CASSRGTGYSYNEQFF
TRBV6-1	many	NA	TRBJ1-2	TGTGCCAGCAGTGAAAACGGCTACACCTTC	CASSENGYTF
TRBV2	few	NA	TRBJ2-7	TGTGCCAGCAGGGTGATTGGGGGGAGCTCCTACGAGCAGTACTTC	CASRVIGGSSYEQYF
TRBV28	many	TRBD2	TRBJ2-7	TGTGCCAGCAGTTTCTCGCTAGCGGGGCTCTCCTACGAGCAGTACTTC	CASSFSLAGLSYEQYF
TRBV2	many	TRBD1	TRBJ1-5	TGTGCCAGCAGGGGCCTGACAGGGAATGAAGGCAATCAGCCCCAGCATTTT	CASRGLTGNEGNQPQHF
TRBV28	many	NA	TRBJ1-1	TGTGCCAGCAGTTCCCGAGGACAAGTGGCTGAAGCTTTCTTT	CASSSRGQVAEAFF
TRBV2	many	NA	TRBJ2-7	TGTGCCAGCATGCAGGGGGGCGAGCAGTACTTC	CASMQGGEQYF
TRBV18	NA	NA	TRBJ2-7	TGTGCCAGCAGCAACTTTGGGGTGGGAAGCTACGAGCAGTACTTC	CASSNFGVGSYEQYF
TRBV28	many	NA	TRBJ1-2	TGTGCCAGCAGTAGGGGACGGACGGCGGACTATGGCTACACCTTC	CASSRGRTADYGYTF
TRBV19	NA	TRBD2	TRBJ2-7	TGTGCCAGTAGTCCGGGACTAGCGGGAGGTGTATACGAGCAGTACTTC	CASSPGLAGGVYEQYF
TRBV19	NA	TRBD2	TRBJ2-1	TGTGCCAGTACCCTGGGGATAGCGGGAGCTATAGATGAGCAGTTCTTC	CASTLGIAGAIDEQFF
TRBV28	many	NA	TRBJ1-5	TGTGCCAGCAGTTGGGGCTTCAATCAGCCCCAGCATTTT	CASSWGFNQPQHF
TRBV6-7	many	NA	TRBJ2-1	TGTGCCAGCAGGCATTGGTCCTACAATGAGCAGTTCTTC	CASRHWSYNEQFF
TRBV6-1	NA	TRBD1	TRBJ1-6	TGTGCCAGCAGTAAAGAAGGACAGGGTAATTCACCCCTCCACTTT	CASSKEGQGNSPLHF
TRBV29-1	few	NA	TRBJ1-1	TGCAGCGCCGATGGGGGTTTGTTGAACACTGAAGCTTTCTTT	CSADGGLLNTEAFF
TRBV5-1	few	TRBD1	TRBJ1-4	TGCGCCAGCAGCGAATCCGGGACAGGGGATGAAAAACTGTTTTTT	CASSESGTGDEKLFF
TRBV7-2	many	NA	TRBJ2-3	TGTGCCAGCAGCTTAGCGGGGACGGGTACGCAGTATTTT	CASSLAGTGTQYF
TRBV27	NA	NA	TRBJ1-4	TGTGCCAGCAGTTTAAGGTGGGGCAGCGCAGCAACTAATGAAAAACTGTTTTTT	CASSLRWGSAATNEKLFF
TRBV3-1	NA	NA	TRBJ2-3	TGTGCCAGCAGCCGTATCCGGGGGTTCGGCACAGATACGCAGTATTTT	CASSRIRGFGTDTQYF
TRBV7-2	NA	NA	TRBJ2-3	TGTGCCAGCAGCATCGCCCGAGATACGCAGTATTTT	CASSIARDTQYF
TRBV5-6	many	NA	TRBJ2-3	TGTGCCAGCAGCTGGGGTGGGCGGAAAAGCACAGATACGCAGTATTTT	CASSWGGRKSTDTQYF
TRBV12-3/TRBV12-4	many	NA	TRBJ2-5	TGTGCCAGCAGTTTGGAGGAAGAGACCCAGTACTTC	CASSLEEETQYF
TRBV6-1	many	NA	TRBJ2-1	TGTGCCAGCAGTTATGCGGGATCCCATTCTAATGAGCAGTTCTTC	CASSYAGSHSNEQFF